This is a list of T cell receptor beta chains from one sample in a study of cytomegalovirus exposure and HLA in healthy donors. Profiled with immunoSEQ multiplex PCR; TCRdb holds only in-frame clones, not every one. The sample has 100,000 to 150,000 clones, just under 80% seen once; the top ten hold about 1.5%. Material for sequencing was PBMCs. These receptors all stem from a woman younger than 30 in good health and CMV-seronegative. Both conserved end residues are part of each CDR3. Fields, in order: clone size, V gene, J gene, D gene, CDR3 protein, CDR3 DNA. The D gene is left open where the match is weak. The size entry is marked missing in some rows and otherwise reads once, few, many or a size class.

-,TRBV7-2,TRBJ2-5,TRBD2,CASSLSGSGETQYF,TGTGCCAGCAGCCTTAGCGGGAGCGGGGAGACCCAGTACTTC
-,TRBV29-1,TRBJ1-2,-,CSVEDVRGEGYTF,TGCAGCGTTGAAGATGTAAGGGGCGAAGGCTACACCTTC
-,TRBV20-1,TRBJ1-1,-,CSAWHYTEAFF,TGCAGTGCTTGGCATTACACTGAAGCTTTCTTT
-,TRBV30,TRBJ2-2,-,CAWCPGFTGELFF,TGTGCCTGGTGCCCGGGGTTCACCGGGGAGCTGTTTTTT
-,TRBV6-5,TRBJ2-7,-,CAGRDRTSLANEQYF,TGTGCCGGACGTGATAGGACTTCCCTTGCAAACGAGCAGTACTTC
-,TRBV29-1,TRBJ2-3,TRBD2,CSARGGSGTDTQYF,TGCAGCGCTCGGGGCGGGAGTGGAACAGATACGCAGTATTTT
-,TRBV9,TRBJ2-5,TRBD2,CASSPRTSGLKETQYF,TGTGCCAGCAGCCCAAGGACTAGCGGGCTAAAAGAGACCCAGTACTTC
-,TRBV7-6,TRBJ2-1,TRBD2,CASSLAGVSYNEQFF,TGTGCCAGCAGTCTAGCGGGAGTGTCCTACAATGAGCAGTTCTTC
-,TRBV5-1,TRBJ2-3,-,CASSLREADTQYF,TGCGCCAGCAGCTTGCGGGAAGCAGATACGCAGTATTTT
-,TRBV30,TRBJ1-3,TRBD1,CAWRESTGAGNTIYF,TGTGCCTGGAGGGAGTCGACAGGGGCTGGAAACACCATATATTTT
-,TRBV28,TRBJ1-5,-,CASSLPGEATPNQPQHF,TGTGCCAGCAGTTTACCCGGGGAGGCTACACCTAATCAGCCCCAGCATTTT
-,TRBV30,TRBJ1-2,-,CAWSPSNYDYTF,TGTGCCTGGAGTCCTAGTAACTATGACTACACCTTC
few,TRBV11-3,TRBJ2-7,-,CASGGGPYEQYF,TGTGCCAGCGGAGGAGGTCCCTACGAGCAGTACTTC
once,TRBV5-4,TRBJ2-1,-,CASSLDRFNEQFF,TGTGCCAGCAGCTTGGACAGGTTTAATGAGCAGTTCTTC
-,TRBV29-1,TRBJ1-3,TRBD1,CSVDGTGGPGNTIYF,TGCAGCGTTGACGGGACAGGGGGACCTGGAAACACCATATATTTT
-,TRBV15,TRBJ1-5,-,CATSSFMGRLFNQPQHF,TGTGCCACCAGCAGCTTCATGGGCAGATTATTTAATCAGCCCCAGCATTTT
-,TRBV19,TRBJ1-1,-,CASSKGLLNTEAFF,TGTGCCAGTAGTAAGGGACTGTTGAACACTGAAGCTTTCTTT
-,TRBV5-1,TRBJ1-1,TRBD1,CASSGGQGVTEAFF,TGCGCCAGCAGCGGCGGACAGGGGGTTACTGAAGCTTTCTTT
-,TRBV7-9,TRBJ2-1,-,CASSFPAMDSLFSYNEQFF,TGTGCCAGCAGCTTCCCGGCCATGGACAGCCTATTCTCCTACAATGAGCAGTTCTTC
-,TRBV10-3,TRBJ2-7,TRBD1,CAISEDRGREQYF,TGTGCCATCAGTGAGGACAGGGGGAGGGAGCAGTACTTC
-,TRBV5-1,TRBJ2-2,TRBD1,CASSFRGTGNTGELFF,TGCGCCAGCAGCTTCCGGGGGACAGGGAACACCGGGGAGCTGTTTTTT
medium-sized,TRBV6-5,TRBJ1-1,TRBD1,CASTDDRGRTEAFF,TGTGCCAGCACTGATGACAGGGGGCGCACTGAAGCTTTCTTT
-,TRBV6-1,TRBJ1-5,TRBD1,CASRDRGLNQPQHF,TGTGCCAGCAGGGACAGGGGACTTAATCAGCCCCAGCATTTT
-,TRBV5-1,TRBJ2-5,-,CASSLRSVETQYF,TGCGCCAGCAGCTTAAGGAGCGTAGAGACCCAGTACTTC
-,TRBV5-4,TRBJ2-3,-,CASSLEAVSDTQYF,TGTGCCAGCAGCTTGGAAGCTGTATCAGATACGCAGTATTTT
-,TRBV28,TRBJ2-3,-,CASPPLAAASTDTQYF,TGTGCCAGCCCCCCCCTAGCAGCTGCTAGCACAGATACGCAGTATTTT
once,TRBV6-6,TRBJ2-3,-,CASSYRGAPSTDTQYF,TGTGCCAGCAGTTACAGGGGCGCTCCTAGCACAGATACGCAGTATTTT
-,TRBV27,TRBJ1-2,TRBD1,CASSLLGQGAYGYTF,TGTGCCAGCAGTTTGCTCGGACAGGGGGCATATGGCTACACCTTC
-,TRBV5-1,TRBJ2-7,-,CASSNPEGSVAYEQYF,TGCGCCAGCAGCAACCCGGAAGGTAGCGTTGCCTACGAGCAGTACTTC
-,TRBV5-4,TRBJ1-3,TRBD1,CASSRVKTTGDSGNTIYF,TGTGCCAGCAGCCGTGTAAAAACGACAGGGGACTCTGGAAACACCATATATTTT
once,TRBV30,TRBJ2-1,-,CAWRGAGRYNEQFF,TGTGCCTGGAGGGGGGCAGGACGGTACAATGAGCAGTTCTTC
-,TRBV30,TRBJ1-1,-,CAWTLGQGRAEAFF,TGTGCCTGGACCCTGGGGCAGGGAAGGGCTGAAGCTTTCTTT
-,TRBV5-6,TRBJ1-2,TRBD1,CASSWDRARGYTF,TGTGCCAGCAGCTGGGACAGGGCACGGGGCTACACCTTC
-,TRBV10-3,TRBJ2-1,-,CAIRTGNEQFF,TGTGCCATCAGAACCGGCAATGAGCAGTTCTTC
-,TRBV19,TRBJ1-2,-,CASSIRDTRRYGYTF,TGTGCCAGTAGTATCCGGGACACTCGGCGTTATGGCTACACCTTC
-,TRBV29-1,TRBJ2-2,-,CSVEKSGDTGELFF,TGCAGCGTTGAAAAATCCGGGGACACCGGGGAGCTGTTTTTT
-,TRBV7-9,TRBJ2-1,TRBD2,CASSLLPRGDHNEQFF,TGTGCCAGCAGCTTACTTCCTCGGGGGGACCACAATGAGCAGTTCTTC
-,TRBV6-1,TRBJ2-1,TRBD1,CASIPDRASYNEQFF,TGTGCCAGCATTCCGGACAGGGCCTCCTACAATGAGCAGTTCTTC
once,TRBV19,TRBJ1-1,TRBD1,CASGPGGNMNTEAFF,TGTGCCAGTGGGCCAGGGGGTAATATGAACACTGAAGCTTTCTTT
-,TRBV5-6,TRBJ2-1,TRBD2,CASSFTGTSESYNEQFF,TGTGCCAGCAGCTTTACAGGGACTAGCGAATCCTACAATGAGCAGTTCTTC
few,TRBV4-1,TRBJ1-2,-,CASSQDSGAPRSGYTF,TGCGCCAGCAGCCAAGATTCAGGGGCCCCGCGATCGGGCTACACCTTC
-,TRBV4-1,TRBJ1-5,-,CASSLSGAGQPQHF,TGCGCCAGCAGCCTGTCGGGTGCCGGTCAGCCCCAGCATTTT
-,TRBV29-1,TRBJ1-2,-,CSVEDRDTFNYGYTF,TGCAGCGTTGAAGACCGTGACACCTTTAACTATGGCTACACCTTC
-,TRBV4-2,TRBJ2-7,-,CASSQVGTPSGEQYF,TGTGCCAGCAGCCAAGTGGGCACGCCTTCCGGCGAGCAGTACTTC
-,TRBV15,TRBJ2-3,TRBD2,CATSRLPPRGLAADTQYF,TGTGCCACCAGCAGACTACCCCCCCGCGGACTAGCGGCAGATACGCAGTATTTT
-,TRBV2,TRBJ1-5,TRBD1,CASSVGQGGVHF,TGTGCCAGCAGTGTGGGACAGGGGGGAGTGCATTTT
-,TRBV5-4,TRBJ2-1,TRBD2,CASRTSGPYNEQFF,TGTGCCAGCAGAACTAGCGGACCTTACAATGAGCAGTTCTTC
-,TRBV19,TRBJ2-7,TRBD1,CASSMSGQNYEQYF,TGTGCCAGTAGTATGTCGGGACAGAACTACGAGCAGTACTTC
-,TRBV19,TRBJ1-2,TRBD1,CASSLDRESGYTF,TGTGCCAGTAGCCTCGACAGGGAGTCCGGCTACACCTTC
-,TRBV5-4,TRBJ2-6,-,CASSLDSFSGANVLTF,TGTGCCAGCAGCTTGGACAGTTTCTCTGGGGCCAACGTCCTGACTTTC
-,TRBV27,TRBJ1-5,-,CASSHTWSNQPQHF,TGTGCCAGCAGTCACACATGGAGCAATCAGCCCCAGCATTTT
-,TRBV6-5,TRBJ1-4,-,CASSWTVTNEKLFF,TGTGCCAGCAGTTGGACAGTCACTAATGAAAAACTGTTTTTT
-,TRBV5-4,TRBJ2-3,-,CASSFPLRTDTQYF,TGTGCCAGCAGCTTCCCTCTAAGAACAGATACGCAGTATTTT
-,TRBV6-5,TRBJ2-1,TRBD1,CASSYGQGNNEQFF,TGTGCCAGCAGTTACGGACAGGGGAACAATGAGCAGTTCTTC
-,TRBV7-9,TRBJ2-1,-,CASSLLGKRSIHEQFF,TGTGCCAGCAGCTTACTTGGTAAGCGGTCAATCCATGAGCAGTTCTTC